A single sample is the source of the 4 T cell receptor beta chains below, sequenced in a study of T cell clusters in autoimmune cytopenias. Roughly 40,000 genome equivalents of blood DNA were amplified for TRB. Multiplex touch-down PCR amplified TRB using TRB-A and TRB-B pools in one tube. Reprocessing the multiplex PCR reads, TCRdb reports a single entry for every CDR3 protein and omits DNA. This repertoire comprises some 2,000 distinct CDR3 sequences; its ten largest clones make up 15% to 17%. The sample was also linked to a second study, of T cell repertoires in aging, cancer and after chemotherapy.

The material sequenced was peripheral blood. These TCRs come from a human donor in good health.

Considering frequency, this clonotype is large (0.1 to 1%). The chain carries TRBV29-1 and TRBJ1-2. This CDR3 has 14 residues. From germline, CDR1 is SQVTM and CDR2 ANQGSEA. CDR3 sequence: CSVEEQVANYGYTF. The whole variable domain, remainder taken from reference TRBV29-1 and TRBJ1-2, is SAVISQKPSRDICQRGTSLTIQCQVDSQVTMMFWYRQQPGQSLTLIATANQGSEATYESGFVIDKFPISRPNLTFSTLTVSNMSPEDSSIYLCSVEEQVANYGYTFGSGTRLTVV.

This clonotype is labeled large based on frequency. The chain uses TRBV19 and TRBJ2-7; TCRdb selects TRBD2, and the lack of DNA leaves this call unchecked. This CDR3 has 13 residues. CDR1 is LNHDA, CDR2 SQIVND, per germline (reference sequence). CDR3 region: CASRTSGGAEQYF.

This clonotype is identified as medium-sized from frequency. The chain uses TRBV18 and TRBJ2-3; the TCRdb call, TRBD2, lacks DNA for checking. The V gene's germline CDR1 is KGHSH and CDR2 LQKENI. The CDR3 is 16 residues long. CDR3 sequence reads: CASSPNLGTRLDTQYF.

The chain recombines TRBV7-2 with TRBJ1-2; the TCRdb D gene call, TRBD1, has no DNA to confirm it. The CDR3 loop spans 14 amino acids. Per germline, CDR1 SGHTA and CDR2 FQGNSA. Here the CDR3 reads CASSLGQAYYGYTF.